This T cell receptor (beta chain) was sequenced during a study of blood T cell repertoires in COVID-19. At the level of the study: The study drew acute and convalescent COVID-19 samples from the United States, Italy and Spain.

Original processing methods: Estimated nucleated cell counts came from reference gene primer amplification. Repertoires were generated with immunoSEQ multiplex PCR, while TCRdb's copy carries only in-frame clones and drops some. That table is the source of V, J and clone size, and D and trimming were worked out from the DNA. The repertoire holds fewer than 150,000 clones, just under 85% seen once, with roughly 13% in the top ten. The TCR sequence derives from a human donor in a cohort sampled during active COVID-19. The sample consisted of peripheral blood.

The CDR3 protein is CASSYSGQGYEQYF. CDR3 nucleotide sequence: TGTGCCAGCAGTTACTCGGGGCAGGGTTACGAGCAGTACTTC. The chain recombines TRBV6-2 or TRBV6-3 with TRBJ2-7, with a possible D match to TRBD1 (5 bases). CDR3 length: 14 residues. V lost 0 bases and J lost 4, with 10 bases in between. The germline V gene encodes CDR1 MNHEY and CDR2 SVGEGT.